These T cell receptor beta chains were read from a single sample in a study of cytomegalovirus exposure and HLA in healthy donors. Here immunoSEQ multiplex PCR was the method, and the copy in TCRdb shows in-frame clones only, minus some. Of some 130,000 clones listed, 79% were seen once; the top ten hold approximately 6.2%. The specimen was PBMCs. The origin of the receptors is a man aged 40-55 years in good health and CMV-seropositive. CDR3s include the opening cysteine and the closing phenylalanine or tryptophan. D genes are given only for firm matches. Clone size appears in some rows only: once, few, many, or a class for an expanded clone.

v_call	j_call	d_call	clone_size	cdr3_nt	cdr3_aa
TRBV27	TRBJ1-4	-	-	TGTGCCAGCAGTTTAGGGGGGGGACTTAATGAAAAACTGTTTTTT	CASSLGGGLNEKLFF
TRBV30	TRBJ1-2	TRBD1	-	TGTGCCTGGAGTGCGTCTCGGGACAGGGACATAAACTATGGCTACACCTTC	CAWSASRDRDINYGYTF
TRBV19	TRBJ1-1	-	-	TGTGCCAGTAGTGTTGGGGCCGGAAAGAACACTGAAGCTTTCTTT	CASSVGAGKNTEAFF
TRBV2	TRBJ2-2	-	-	TGTGCCAGCAGTGAGGCAGGGCGAACGAACACCGGGGAGCTGTTTTTT	CASSEAGRTNTGELFF
TRBV29-1	TRBJ2-2	TRBD1	-	TGCAGCGGGACAGGAAACACCGGGGAGCTGTTTTTT	CSGTGNTGELFF
TRBV19	TRBJ2-5	-	-	TGTGCCAGTAGAAAGAATCAGGGGCGGGCAGAGACCCAGTACTTC	CASRKNQGRAETQYF
TRBV27	TRBJ2-7	-	-	TGTGCCAGCAGTTTTATCGCGGGACAGCCTAGCTCCTACGAGCAGTACTTC	CASSFIAGQPSSYEQYF
TRBV27	TRBJ1-5	TRBD1	few	TGTGCCAGCAGTTCTACAGGGGACGGCAATCAGCCCCAGCATTTT	CASSSTGDGNQPQHF
TRBV7-5	TRBJ2-7	-	once	TGTGTCAGAAGCCAGGGACAGGGAGGTACCTACGAGCAGTACTTC	CVRSQGQGGTYEQYF
TRBV28	TRBJ2-3	-	once	TGTGCCAGCAGTTTATTCGCGGGGCCGACAGATACGCAGTATTTT	CASSLFAGPTDTQYF
TRBV6-5	TRBJ1-2	TRBD1	-	TGTGCCAGCAGGACAGGGGGATATGACTATGGCTACACCTTC	CASRTGGYDYGYTF
TRBV7-9	TRBJ2-7	TRBD1	-	TGTGCCAGTTGCCCGGGACAGTCCTACGAGCAGTACTTC	CASCPGQSYEQYF
TRBV7-6	TRBJ2-1	TRBD2	-	TGTGCCAGCAGCTTAGTGGCAGCGGGATGGGACAATGAGCAGTTCTTC	CASSLVAAGWDNEQFF
TRBV7-9	TRBJ1-1	-	-	TGTGCCAGCACCGACTCGGGGGGGAATGAAGCTTTCTTT	CASTDSGGNEAFF
TRBV19	TRBJ1-5	TRBD1	-	TGTGCCAGCTGGGACAGGGGGCATCAGCCCCAGCATTTT	CASWDRGHQPQHF
TRBV28	TRBJ2-1	-	-	TGTGCCAGCAGCCCAGACACCTTAGTTTACAATGAGCAGTTCTTC	CASSPDTLVYNEQFF
TRBV7-9	TRBJ2-7	TRBD1	-	TGTGCCAGCAGCTGGACAGGAGGAAACGAGCAGTACTTC	CASSWTGGNEQYF
TRBV5-6	TRBJ2-1	TRBD1	-	TGTGCCAGCAGCTTGGGGGGACAGGGGGGAGTTGAGCAGTTCTTC	CASSLGGQGGVEQFF
TRBV6-1	TRBJ2-7	-	-	TGTGCCAGCAGTGAAGCCGGGCAGGGGACCTACGAGCAGTACTTC	CASSEAGQGTYEQYF
TRBV13	TRBJ1-1	TRBD1	-	TGTGCCAGCAGGTCCGACAGGGGGCAGAACACTGAAGCTTTCTTT	CASRSDRGQNTEAFF
TRBV2	TRBJ2-1	TRBD2	-	TGTGCCAGCAGTTGGGGGGGATACAATGAGCAGTTCTTC	CASSWGGYNEQFF
TRBV19	TRBJ2-5	TRBD2	-	TGTGCCAGTAGCCCAGTGGCGGGAGGAGGCGAGACCCAGTACTTC	CASSPVAGGGETQYF
TRBV6-5	TRBJ2-7	TRBD2	-	TGTGCCAGCAGTTACGGTGGTCTAGCGGGATACGAGCAGTACTTC	CASSYGGLAGYEQYF
TRBV6-4	TRBJ2-3	TRBD2	-	TGTGCCAGCAGTCCTCAGCGGGGGCACACAGATACGCAGTATTTT	CASSPQRGHTDTQYF
TRBV27	TRBJ1-1	TRBD1	few	TGTGCCAGCAGTTTAGCCAGGGGGCATCGCGCTTTCTTT	CASSLARGHRAFF
TRBV5-6	TRBJ1-5	-	-	TGTGCCAGCAGCTTACAGGGTAATCAGCCCCAGCATTTT	CASSLQGNQPQHF
TRBV19	TRBJ2-5	-	-	TGTGCCAGTAGTATCCAGTCCCAAGAGACCCAGTACTTC	CASSIQSQETQYF
TRBV7-2	TRBJ2-3	TRBD2	-	TGTGCCAGCAGCTTAGCGCCCCGGGACTACCTCCCCGCAGATACGCAGTATTTT	CASSLAPRDYLPADTQYF
TRBV9	TRBJ2-2	TRBD1	few	TGTGCCAGCAGCGTAGGACAGGGAGCCGGGGAGCTGTTTTTT	CASSVGQGAGELFF
TRBV30	TRBJ2-7	TRBD2	-	TGTGCCTGGAGTATCGTAGCGGGACCCTACGAGCAGTACTTC	CAWSIVAGPYEQYF
TRBV18	TRBJ2-2	-	-	TGTGCCAGCTCTCAAGGACAGTCCGGGGAGCTGTTTTTT	CASSQGQSGELFF
TRBV2	TRBJ2-3	-	-	TGTGCCAGCAGTGAGGGGCCAAGAGGTATGAGCACAGATACGCAGTATTTT	CASSEGPRGMSTDTQYF
TRBV7-9	TRBJ1-1	TRBD1	-	TGTGCCAGCAGCCAAGGGGGCATTTACACTGAAGCTTTCTTT	CASSQGGIYTEAFF
TRBV4-2	TRBJ1-6	-	-	TGTGCCAGCAGCCCCTCCGGGGAAGGGTCACCCCTCCACTTT	CASSPSGEGSPLHF
TRBV2	TRBJ1-4	-	few	TGTGCCAGCAAACGGGACACCAACGAAAAACTGTTTTTT	CASKRDTNEKLFF
TRBV7-9	TRBJ1-5	-	-	TGTGCCAGCAGCTCAAGCTCGGATCAGCCCCAGCATTTT	CASSSSSDQPQHF
TRBV14	TRBJ1-1	-	-	TGTGCCAGCAGCCAGCCGGGATTAGGAGCTTTCTTT	CASSQPGLGAFF
TRBV28	TRBJ1-3	-	-	TGTGCCAGCAGCCGCGGGACCGCTGGAAACACCATATATTTT	CASSRGTAGNTIYF
TRBV25-1	TRBJ2-7	TRBD2	-	TGTGCCAGCAGTCCGAGCGGGAGAGGTGACGAGCAGTACTTC	CASSPSGRGDEQYF
TRBV5-4	TRBJ1-1	-	-	TGTGCCAGCAGCCTAAGGACGGGGACTGAAGCTTTCTTT	CASSLRTGTEAFF